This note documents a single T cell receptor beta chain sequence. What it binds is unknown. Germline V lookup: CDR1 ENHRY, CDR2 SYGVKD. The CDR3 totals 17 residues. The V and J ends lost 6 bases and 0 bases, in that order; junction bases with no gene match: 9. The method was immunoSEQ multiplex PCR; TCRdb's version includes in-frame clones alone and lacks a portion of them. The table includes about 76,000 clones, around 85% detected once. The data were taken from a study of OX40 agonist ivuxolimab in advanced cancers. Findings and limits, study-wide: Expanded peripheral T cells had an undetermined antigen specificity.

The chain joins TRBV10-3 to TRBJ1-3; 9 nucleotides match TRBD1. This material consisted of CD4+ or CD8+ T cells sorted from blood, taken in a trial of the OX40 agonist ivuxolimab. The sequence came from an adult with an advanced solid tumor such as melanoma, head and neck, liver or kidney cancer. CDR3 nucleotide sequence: TGTGCCATCAGCCAAACAACAGGGGGCCACTCTGGAAACACCATATATTTT. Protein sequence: CAISQTTGGHSGNTIYF.